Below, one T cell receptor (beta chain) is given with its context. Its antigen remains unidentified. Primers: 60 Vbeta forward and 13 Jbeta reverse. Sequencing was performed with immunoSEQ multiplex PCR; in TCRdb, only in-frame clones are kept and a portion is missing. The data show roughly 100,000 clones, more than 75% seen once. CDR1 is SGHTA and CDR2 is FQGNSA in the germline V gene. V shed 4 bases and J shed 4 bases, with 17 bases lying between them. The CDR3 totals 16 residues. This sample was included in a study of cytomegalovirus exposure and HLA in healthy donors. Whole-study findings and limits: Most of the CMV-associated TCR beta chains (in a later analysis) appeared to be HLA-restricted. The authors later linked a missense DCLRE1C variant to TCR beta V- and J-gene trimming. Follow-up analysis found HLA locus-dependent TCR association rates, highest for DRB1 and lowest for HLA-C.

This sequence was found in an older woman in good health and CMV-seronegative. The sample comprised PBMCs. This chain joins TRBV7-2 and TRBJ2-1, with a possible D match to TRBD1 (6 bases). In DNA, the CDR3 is TGTGCCAGCAGCTCACAGGGAGCTAGTTGGTACAATGAGCAGTTCTTC. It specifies CASSSQGASWYNEQFF.